These 31 T cell receptor beta chains share one sample of origin, sequenced in a study of control samples from healthy donors and cancer patients. Profiling relied on immunoSEQ multiplex PCR, and the TCRdb table lists in-frame clones only, not all of them. The repertoire has roughly 400,000 clones, about 93% of them found once; the top ten carry around 6.8%. Input material: PBMCs. The receptor source for this set is a man aged 40-49 years with head and neck cancer.

The chain carries TRBV19 and TRBJ2-1, with D possibly TRBD1 on 6 matching bases. This CDR3 spans 16 amino acids. The germline CDR1 and CDR2 sequences are LNHDA and SQIVND (reference sequence). The V and J ends lost 7 bases and 6 bases respectively, with 22 bases between them. CDR3 bases: TGTGCCAGTACCCCCGGACCGCGGATGGGGGCCAATGAGCAGTTCTTC. Protein: CASTPGPRMGANEQFF.

This clone was observed once. This chain joins TRBV4-2 and TRBJ1-6, with TRBD1 identical over 9 bases. The V gene end was trimmed by 0 bases and the J gene end by 6 bases; junction bases not matched to a gene: 3. The germline V gene has CDR1 LGHNA and CDR2 YNFKEQ. The CDR3 runs to 16 residues. This chain's CDR3 is CASSQDRDRANSPLHF. The CDR3, as DNA: TGTGCCAGCAGCCAAGACCGGGACAGGGCTAATTCACCCCTCCACTTT.

The chain has TRBV19 and TRBJ2-5, with D unresolved. Germline lookup yields CDR1 LNHDA and CDR2 SQIVND (reference sequence). The CDR3 loop spans 13 amino acids. Trimming removed 3 bases from V and 5 bases from J, with 10 bases in between. The CDR3: CASSIGQVETQYF. For the CDR3, the DNA is TGTGCCAGTAGTATCGGCCAGGTGGAGACCCAGTACTTC.

The rearrangement links TRBV5-1 to TRBJ1-2, with 9 bases lining up with TRBD1. This CDR3 comprises 14 residues. The V gene's germline CDR1 is SGHRS and CDR2 YFSETQ. With V trimmed by 5 bases and J by 4 bases, 6 bases remained unmatched. The CDR3 here is CASRPGQGPYGYTF. For the CDR3, the DNA is TGCGCCAGCAGACCGGGACAGGGACCCTATGGCTACACCTTC.

The chain recombines TRBV28 with TRBJ2-3, with unresolved D. Between the trimmed V and J ends, which lost 6 bases and 3 bases, there was a span of 13 bases. The CDR3 is 14 amino acids. The germline CDR1 and CDR2 sequences are MDHEN and SYDVKM. CDR3: CASRSGIVTDTQYF. CDR3 sequence (DNA): TGTGCCAGCAGGTCAGGAATTGTTACAGATACGCAGTATTTT.

DNA for the CDR3: TGTGCCAGCAGTTACTCGCGGGTTCTAGATGGCTACACCTTC. This sequence encodes CASSYSRVLDGYTF. The V gene is TRBV6-5, the J gene TRBJ1-2; no reliable D call. Germline-derived CDR1 and CDR2 are MNHEY and SVGAGI. CDR3 length: 14 amino acids. Trimming removed 0 bases at V and 6 bases at J, with 11 bases between.

The chain has TRBV18 and TRBJ2-1; either TRBD1 or TRBD2 may supply D (6 bases each). Germline-derived CDR1 and CDR2 are KGHSH and LQKENI. This CDR3 is built from 15 residues. The germline V and J ends were trimmed by 0 bases and 4 bases, with 10 bases remaining between them. For the CDR3, the DNA is TGTGCCAGCTCACCACCGGAGGGGGGTTACAATGAGCAGTTCTTC. As protein: CASSPPEGGYNEQFF.

The chain employs TRBV28 and TRBJ2-1, with 9 bases lining up with TRBD2. Germline CDR1 MDHEN, CDR2 SYDVKM. CDR3 length: 14 residues. The trim removed 7 bases at V and 7 bases at J, leaving 8 bases unmatched. DNA for the CDR3: TGTGCCAGCATAGGGTGGCGGGGGGGAAATGAGCAGTTCTTC. Protein product: CASIGWRGGNEQFF.

This clone has a single count. The rearrangement uses TRBV19 and TRBJ2-7, with 10 bases fitting TRBD2. J lost 3 bases, V lost 4 bases, and 9 bases had no gene match. The CDR3 length is 16 residues. From germline, CDR1 is LNHDA and CDR2 SQIVND (reference sequence). The CDR3 region is CASSNIGTSDNYEQYF. CDR3 nucleotide sequence: TGTGCCAGTAGTAACATCGGGACTAGCGACAACTACGAGCAGTACTTC.

The chain recombines TRBV27 with TRBJ1-5; possible D gene TRBD1, 6 bases. Trimming removed 3 bases from V and 2 bases from J, with 8 bases in between. Germline-derived CDR1 and CDR2 are MNHEY and SMNVEV (reference sequence). The CDR3 loop spans 14 amino acids. CDR3 coding DNA: TGTGCCAGCAGTTTGAACAGGGGCAATCAGCCCCAGCATTTT. Encoded protein: CASSLNRGNQPQHF.

J is TRBJ1-2 and V is TRBV7-9; maybe TRBD1 (5 bases). The CDR3 length is 13 residues. The germline V gene has CDR1 SEHNR and CDR2 FQNEAQ (reference sequence). V lost 5 bases to trimming and J lost 7 bases, with 14 bases between them. The CDR3 loop is CASSPGGVSGYTF. The CDR3 nucleotides read TGTGCCAGCAGCCCGGGGGGGGTGTCTGGCTACACCTTC.

This sequence joins TRBV11-2 and TRBJ2-7; D is undetermined. Germline V gene lookup returns CDR1 SGHAT and CDR2 FQNNGV. V gave up 3 bases and J gave up 3 bases, with 12 bases separating them. The CDR3 is made up of 14 amino acids. CDR3 sequence reads: CASSFDAVGYEQYF. The DNA of the CDR3 is TGTGCCAGCAGCTTTGACGCGGTGGGCTACGAGCAGTACTTC.

This clone is a singleton in its sample. V usage is TRBV7-2 and J usage is TRBJ2-1; D possibly corresponds to TRBD1 (6 bases). The CDR3 consists of 14 residues. V was cut by 5 bases and J by 5 bases, with 13 bases left in between. Germline values: CDR1 SGHTA, CDR2 FQGNSA. CDR3: CASSPSTGNNEQFF. CDR3 coding DNA: TGTGCCAGCAGCCCCTCGACAGGAAACAATGAGCAGTTCTTC.

The V gene is TRBV28, the J gene TRBJ2-2, with 9 bases identical to TRBD2. Trimming took 1 base from V and 2 from J; bases not matched to a gene: 8. CDR3 length equals 18 residues. Germline-derived CDR1 and CDR2 are MDHEN and SYDVKM. As DNA, the CDR3 is TGTGCCAGCAGTTTATTGGGGCTGACTAGCGGCAACACCGGGGAGCTGTTTTTT. Protein: CASSLLGLTSGNTGELFF. Filled out from reference TRBV28 and TRBJ2-2, the complete variable domain reads DVKVTQSSRYLVKRTGEKVFLECVQDMDHENMFWYRQDPGLGLRLIYFSYDVKMKEKGDIPEGYSVSREKKERFSLILESASTNQTSMYLCASSLLGLTSGNTGELFFGEGSRLTVL.

The rearrangement joins TRBV28 to TRBJ2-5, with D possibly matching TRBD2 (6 bases). The germline CDR1 and CDR2 sequences are MDHEN and SYDVKM. CDR3 length: 13 amino acids. The V and J ends lost 8 bases and 7 bases respectively, with 17 bases between them. The CDR3 reads CASPRSGSGTQYF. The CDR3 DNA is TGTGCCAGCCCCCGGAGCGGGTCAGGGACCCAGTACTTC. The whole variable domain, remainder taken from reference TRBV28 and TRBJ2-5, is DVKVTQSSRYLVKRTGEKVFLECVQDMDHENMFWYRQDPGLGLRLIYFSYDVKMKEKGDIPEGYSVSREKKERFSLILESASTNQTSMYLCASPRSGSGTQYFGPGTRLLVL.

This clone was picked up one time. The chain uses TRBV7-9 and TRBJ2-1; D is unclear. Germline CDR1 and CDR2: SEHNR and FQNEAQ (reference sequence). Deletions cut 1 base from V and 0 bases from J, with 7 bases between. The CDR3 has 15 amino acids. DNA of the CDR3: TGTGCCAGCAGCTTAGGCTGGAGCTCCTACAATGAGCAGTTCTTC. Protein sequence: CASSLGWSSYNEQFF.

The gene calls are TRBV28 and TRBJ1-6; 9 positions match TRBD1. Trimming cost V 5 bases and J 15 bases; bases outside gene matches: 17. Germline values: CDR1 MDHEN, CDR2 SYDVKM. CDR3 length: 16 amino acids. This CDR3 reads CASSLEVPGQGSSLHF. In DNA form, the CDR3 reads TGTGCCAGCAGTCTGGAAGTCCCGGGACAGGGATCCAGCCTCCACTTT.

This chain joins TRBV11-2 and TRBJ2-3, with D perhaps matching TRBD2 (6 bases). This CDR3 is built from 16 residues. Germline values: CDR1 SGHAT, CDR2 FQNNGV. The V and J ends lost 0 bases and 4 bases respectively, with 14 bases between them. CDR3 sequence reads: CASSLDHGSGADTQYF. The DNA of the CDR3 is TGTGCCAGCAGCTTAGATCACGGGAGTGGGGCAGATACGCAGTATTTT.

This clone has only one observation. This rearrangement joins TRBV28 to TRBJ2-7, with D tentatively TRBD2 (6 bases). The CDR3 has 11 residues. Trimming pared 6 bases from V and 12 bases from J, leaving 15 bases between. Per the germline V gene, CDR1 is MDHEN and CDR2 is SYDVKM. For the CDR3, the DNA is TGTGCCAGCAGCACCCTTACTAGCACGTACTTC. It translates to CASSTLTSTYF.

The chain has TRBV5-1 and TRBJ2-5; 7 nucleotides line up with TRBD1. Per germline, CDR1 SGHRS and CDR2 YFSETQ. The ends lost 0 bases at V and 2 bases at J; junction bases unmatched: 1. The CDR3 is 14 amino acids. The chain's CDR3 is CASSLAQGQETQYF. The CDR3, as DNA: TGCGCCAGCAGCTTGGCACAGGGGCAAGAGACCCAGTACTTC. Using reference TRBV5-1 and TRBJ2-5 for the parts outside the CDR3, the full variable domain is KAGVTQTPRYLIKTRGQQVTLSCSPISGHRSVSWYQQTPGQGLQFLFEYFSETQRNKGNFPGRFSGRQFSNSRSEMNVSTLELGDSALYLCASSLAQGQETQYFGPGTRLLVL.

The rearrangement joins TRBV29-1 to TRBJ1-4, with D possibly TRBD1 on 6 matching bases. The CDR3 loop spans 12 amino acids. CDR1 and CDR2 (germline): SQVTM, ANQGSEA. Trimming stripped 8 bases from V and 7 bases from J, with 14 bases between. The CDR3 is CSFQGIGEKLFF. In DNA form, the CDR3 reads TGCAGCTTTCAGGGGATAGGTGAAAAACTGTTTTTT.

On this clone: The same CDR3 is also encoded by other DNA sequences in this sample. The chain joins TRBV7-3 to TRBJ1-6; unclear D gene. V gave up 2 bases and J gave up 10 bases, with 9 bases separating them. The V gene's germline CDR1 is SGHTA and CDR2 FQGTGA. CDR3 length: 13 amino acids. The CDR3 is CASSLGRGSPLHF. CDR3 bases: TGTGCCAGCAGCTTAGGCCGCGGGTCACCCCTCCACTTT.

J is TRBJ2-3 and V is TRBV9; 11 bases line up with TRBD2. The CDR3 extends over 17 amino acids. The J segment lost 6 bases and the V segment lost 0 bases, leaving 9 bases of the junction unmatched. The V gene's germline CDR1 is SGDLS and CDR2 YYNGEE. In DNA form, the CDR3 reads TGTGCCAGCAGCGTAGCTGAGCTAGCGGGAGGATGGGATACGCAGTATTTT. Its translation is CASSVAELAGGWDTQYF.

This chain connects TRBV5-1 to TRBJ1-4; 8 positions agree with TRBD1. This CDR3 has 15 amino acids. V lost 4 bases to trimming and J lost 8 bases; unmatched junction nucleotides: 10. Germline lookup yields CDR1 SGHRS and CDR2 YFSETQ. CDR3 sequence: CASSAAGTGGEKLFF. For the CDR3, the DNA is TGCGCCAGCAGCGCAGCCGGGACAGGTGGAGAAAAACTGTTTTTT.

This chain joins TRBV4-1 and TRBJ2-2; D is perhaps TRBD2 (5 bases). The CDR3 has 14 amino acids. Germline V gene sequence: CDR1 MGHRA, CDR2 YSYEKL. Trimming removed 4 bases at V and 4 bases at J, with 10 bases between. Here the CDR3 DNA reads TGCGCCAGCAGCCCGTGGGAGTCCACCGGGGAGCTGTTTTTT. Translation gives CASSPWESTGELFF.

The rearrangement links TRBV25-1 to TRBJ2-1, with TRBD1 identical over 10 bases. The junction had 16 bases not matched to a gene; V was cut back by 5 bases and J by 6 bases. This CDR3 is 18 amino acids long. Germline CDR1 is MGHDK and CDR2 is SYGVNS. The CDR3 region has the DNA TGTGCCAGCAGTCCTCCTTTCACGGGACAGGGGCTTATCAATGAGCAGTTCTTC. It encodes CASSPPFTGQGLINEQFF. The entire variable domain, with the rest obtained from reference TRBV25-1 and TRBJ2-1, is as follows: EADIYQTPRYLVIGTGKKITLECSQTMGHDKMYWYQQDPGMELHLIHYSYGVNSTEKGDLSSESTVSRIRTEHFPLTLESARPSHTSQYLCASSPPFTGQGLINEQFFGPGTRLTVL.

This clone was found a few times. The CDR3 loop reads CASSRTASNQPQHF. CDR3 DNA sequence: TGTGCCAGTAGTCGGACAGCTAGCAATCAGCCCCAGCATTTT. The chain carries TRBV19 and TRBJ1-5; TRBD1 might be the D (6 bases). V was trimmed by 5 bases and J by 0 bases, leaving 8 bases between them. From germline, CDR1 is LNHDA and CDR2 SQIVND (reference sequence). The CDR3 is 14 amino acids.

The chain joins TRBV20-1 to TRBJ2-3; 7 bases agree with TRBD1. The CDR3 has 17 amino acids. The germline gives CDR1 DFQATT, CDR2 SNEGSKA (reference sequence). V dropped 3 bases and J dropped 4; count of bases not matched to a gene: 16. The CDR3 region is CSASRDSTFRNSDTQYF. The CDR3 nucleotides read TGCAGTGCTAGTAGGGACAGCACTTTCAGAAATTCAGATACGCAGTATTTT.

CDR3 bases: TGTGCCACCAGTTGGGACATAACCTACGAGCAGTACTTC. Protein sequence: CATSWDITYEQYF. This chain joins TRBV19 and TRBJ2-7; the D gene is possibly TRBD1 (6 bases). The germline V gene has CDR1 LNHDA and CDR2 SQIVND (reference sequence). The CDR3 is made up of 13 amino acids. V was trimmed by 10 bases and J by 2 bases, leaving 15 bases between them.

This clone has just one count. This sequence joins TRBV27 and TRBJ1-1, with 10 nucleotides matching TRBD1. CDR3 length: 14 residues. The germline V gene has CDR1 MNHEY and CDR2 SMNVEV (reference sequence). Unmatched junction bases numbered 6, after V lost 4 bases and J lost 7 bases. The CDR3 spells CASSSLDRGREAFF. The CDR3 nucleotides read TGTGCCAGCAGTTCCCTTGACAGGGGGCGTGAAGCTTTCTTT.

The CDR3 spells CASSTGTGVEQYF. The CDR3 nucleotides are TGTGCCAGCAGCACCGGGACAGGGGTCGAGCAGTACTTC. The chain employs TRBV7-6 and TRBJ2-7; TRBD1 matches at 10 bases. The V segment lost 5 bases and the J segment 6 bases; nucleotides outside the gene matches: 4. In germline, CDR1 is SGHVS, CDR2 FNYEAQ. CDR3 size: 13 residues.